The T cell receptor beta chain described here comes from a study of tumor and adjacent non-tumor tissue in lung cancer. Overall study: Aged about 30 to 85 years, patients included roughly ten men and 5 women with stage I to III disease. General study findings and limits: Normal lung showed higher cumulative top 100 clone frequency than tumor.

The library came from three nested PCR rounds adapted from ARM-PCR protocols. In TCRdb, the multiplex PCR reads were re-called with MiXCR into one record per CDR3 protein. Among some 100,000 distinct CDR3 sequences listed, about 60% were seen once. To note about this clonotype: The antigen is undetermined. It is likely a read error, because the conserved phenylalanine at the end of the CDR3 is missing.

RNA was extracted from bulk tissue without any cell sorting. Distant lung tissue was collected more than 3 cm away from the tumor edge. This CDR3 has 14 residues. Germline V lookup: CDR1 SQVTM, CDR2 ANQGSEA. This rearrangement joins TRBV29-1 to TRBJ1-1, with D possibly being TRBD1 (5 bases). The specimen sequenced was distant non-tumor lung tissue. The clonotype comes from a man in his thirties or forties with non-small cell lung cancer. DNA of the CDR3: TGCAGCCTTGAAGATCCCGGGGGGAACACTGAAGCTTTCTTA. This codes for CSLEDPGGNTEAFL.